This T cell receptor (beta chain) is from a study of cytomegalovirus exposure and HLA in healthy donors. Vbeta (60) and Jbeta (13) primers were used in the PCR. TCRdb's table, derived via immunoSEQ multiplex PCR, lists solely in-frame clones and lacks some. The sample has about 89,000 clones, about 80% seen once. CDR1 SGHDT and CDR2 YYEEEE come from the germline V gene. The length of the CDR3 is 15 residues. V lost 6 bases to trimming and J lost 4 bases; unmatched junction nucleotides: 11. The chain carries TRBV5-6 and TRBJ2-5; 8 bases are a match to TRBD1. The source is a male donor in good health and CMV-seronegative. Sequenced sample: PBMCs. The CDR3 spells CASNPGTGGGETQYF. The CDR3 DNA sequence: TGTGCCAGCAACCCCGGTACAGGGGGAGGAGAGACCCAGTACTTC.